The clone carrying this T cell receptor (beta chain) has more than one count but fewer than ten. This entry belongs to a study of blood T cell repertoires in COVID-19. The V and J ends lost 4 bases and 5 bases respectively, with 11 bases between them. The germline V gene has CDR1 SQVTM and CDR2 ANQGSEA. CDR3 size: 12 residues. Some clones are missing from TCRdb's copy, which holds only in-frame ones; the method was immunoSEQ multiplex PCR. In the table there are under 250,000 clones, 80% to 90% of which are singletons. V usage is TRBV29-1 and J usage is TRBJ1-2, with D maybe TRBD1 (6 bases). Sequencing input: peripheral blood. This TCR was sampled from a man in his sixties with acute or convalescent COVID-19. CDR3 in amino acids: CSVVAGHYGYTF. In nucleotides, the CDR3 is TGCAGCGTTGTAGCGGGACATTATGGCTACACCTTC. Drawing the rest from reference TRBV29-1 and TRBJ1-2, the complete variable domain is SAVISQKPSRDICQRGTSLTIQCQVDSQVTMMFWYRQQPGQSLTLIATANQGSEATYESGFVIDKFPISRPNLTFSTLTVSNMSPEDSSIYLCSVVAGHYGYTFGSGTRLTVV.